The rows below give T cell receptor beta chains drawn from one sample of a study of blood T cell repertoires in COVID-19. The repertoire was sequenced with immunoSEQ multiplex PCR; TCRdb's copy has only in-frame clones and lacks some. Here the sample spans 85,000 to 100,000 clones, about 82% being singletons. The sequenced material came from peripheral blood. The receptors stem from a woman in her sixties or seventies in a cohort sampled during active or convalescent COVID-19. CDR3s include the opening cysteine and the closing phenylalanine or tryptophan. D genes are given only for firm matches. Clone size appears in some rows only: once, few, many, or a class for an expanded clone.

clone size: few
V gene: TRBV10-1
J gene: TRBJ2-1
D gene: NA
CDR3 protein: CASSEVGGSGFNEQFF
CDR3 DNA: TGCGCCAGCAGTGAAGTCGGGGGTAGCGGCTTCAATGAGCAGTTCTTC

clone size: NA
V gene: TRBV6-1
J gene: TRBJ1-1
D gene: NA
CDR3 protein: CASSDRRNTEAFF
CDR3 DNA: TGTGCCAGCAGTGACCGCAGAAACACTGAAGCTTTCTTT

clone size: NA
V gene: TRBV4-2
J gene: TRBJ1-4
D gene: NA
CDR3 protein: CASSQSARSRLNEKLFF
CDR3 DNA: TGTGCCAGCAGCCAATCTGCTCGAAGCAGACTTAATGAAAAACTGTTTTTT

clone size: few
V gene: TRBV6-1
J gene: TRBJ1-5
D gene: NA
CDR3 protein: CASSEAPGGWPQHF
CDR3 DNA: TGTGCCAGCAGTGAAGCCCCGGGGGGGTGGCCCCAGCATTTT

clone size: NA
V gene: TRBV11-3
J gene: TRBJ1-1
D gene: NA
CDR3 protein: CASGSSGGDTEAFF
CDR3 DNA: TGTGCCAGCGGATCCTCGGGGGGAGACACTGAAGCTTTCTTT

clone size: NA
V gene: TRBV28
J gene: TRBJ1-6
D gene: NA
CDR3 protein: CASSPQRGGDFNSPLHF
CDR3 DNA: TGTGCCAGCAGTCCCCAAAGAGGAGGTGATTTTAATTCACCCCTCCACTTT

clone size: NA
V gene: TRBV7-9
J gene: TRBJ2-7
D gene: NA
CDR3 protein: CASSLPSLGEQYF
CDR3 DNA: TGTGCCAGCAGCTTACCTAGCTTGGGCGAGCAGTACTTC

clone size: NA
V gene: TRBV5-1
J gene: TRBJ2-5
D gene: NA
CDR3 protein: CASSPTGDETQYF
CDR3 DNA: TGCGCCAGCAGCCCTACGGGGGACGAGACCCAGTACTTC

clone size: NA
V gene: TRBV7-2
J gene: TRBJ1-1
D gene: TRBD1
CDR3 protein: CASSIHRGDTEAFF
CDR3 DNA: TGTGCCAGCAGCATCCACAGGGGGGACACTGAAGCTTTCTTT

clone size: NA
V gene: TRBV7-7
J gene: TRBJ2-3
D gene: TRBD1
CDR3 protein: CASSYRGSSTDTQYF
CDR3 DNA: TGTGCTAGCAGCTACAGGGGGTCTAGCACAGATACGCAGTATTTT

clone size: NA
V gene: TRBV2
J gene: TRBJ1-4
D gene: NA
CDR3 protein: CASSESRDFNEKLFF
CDR3 DNA: TGTGCCAGCAGTGAGAGCCGGGATTTTAATGAAAAACTGTTTTTT

clone size: once
V gene: TRBV12-5
J gene: TRBJ1-1
D gene: NA
CDR3 protein: CASGLGGQIEAFF
CDR3 DNA: TGTGCTAGTGGTTTGGGCGGACAGATTGAAGCTTTCTTT

clone size: few
V gene: TRBV7-9
J gene: TRBJ1-5
D gene: NA
CDR3 protein: CASSLGWTTSNQPQHF
CDR3 DNA: TGTGCCAGCAGCTTAGGTTGGACAACTAGCAATCAGCCCCAGCATTTT

clone size: NA
V gene: TRBV6-5
J gene: TRBJ1-1
D gene: NA
CDR3 protein: CASRRQRGSTEAFF
CDR3 DNA: TGTGCCAGCAGGAGGCAACGCGGGAGCACTGAAGCTTTCTTT

clone size: NA
V gene: TRBV6-6
J gene: TRBJ1-3
D gene: NA
CDR3 protein: CASLESTVSGNTIYF
CDR3 DNA: TGTGCCAGTTTGGAGTCAACTGTCTCTGGAAACACCATATATTTT

clone size: once
V gene: TRBV28
J gene: TRBJ1-2
D gene: NA
CDR3 protein: CASSSGGLNYGYTF
CDR3 DNA: TGTGCCAGCAGCTCGGGGGGCCTTAACTATGGCTACACCTTC

clone size: NA
V gene: TRBV4-2
J gene: TRBJ2-1
D gene: TRBD2
CDR3 protein: CASSQGSAGVFNEQFF
CDR3 DNA: TGTGCCAGCAGCCAAGGGAGCGCGGGAGTGTTCAATGAGCAGTTCTTC

clone size: NA
V gene: TRBV4-2
J gene: TRBJ1-2
D gene: NA
CDR3 protein: CASSPPPGRAANYGYTF
CDR3 DNA: TGTGCCAGCAGCCCACCCCCGGGGAGGGCAGCCAACTATGGCTACACCTTC

clone size: NA
V gene: TRBV28
J gene: TRBJ1-2
D gene: NA
CDR3 protein: CASSLRVLNYGYTF
CDR3 DNA: TGTGCCAGCAGTTTGAGGGTCTTAAACTATGGCTACACCTTC

clone size: once
V gene: TRBV5-4
J gene: TRBJ1-4
D gene: NA
CDR3 protein: CASSPDGGPEKLFF
CDR3 DNA: TGTGCCAGCAGCCCCGACGGGGGGCCTGAAAAACTGTTTTTT

clone size: NA
V gene: TRBV7-2
J gene: TRBJ2-5
D gene: NA
CDR3 protein: CASNPQGGGLETQYF
CDR3 DNA: TGTGCCAGCAACCCACAGGGCGGAGGTTTGGAGACCCAGTACTTC

clone size: NA
V gene: TRBV27
J gene: TRBJ2-2
D gene: NA
CDR3 protein: CASSFPNTGELFF
CDR3 DNA: TGTGCCAGCAGTTTCCCTAACACCGGGGAGCTGTTTTTT

clone size: NA
V gene: TRBV5-1
J gene: TRBJ1-3
D gene: NA
CDR3 protein: CASSFRGLSGNTIYF
CDR3 DNA: TGCGCCAGCAGCTTCCGAGGTTTGTCTGGAAACACCATATATTTT

clone size: NA
V gene: TRBV30
J gene: TRBJ1-2
D gene: NA
CDR3 protein: CAWSIGQRVDTF
CDR3 DNA: TGTGCCTGGAGTATCGGACAGAGGGTAGACACCTTC

clone size: NA
V gene: TRBV5-1
J gene: TRBJ2-2
D gene: TRBD2
CDR3 protein: CASSQLAGGPGELFF
CDR3 DNA: TGCGCCAGCAGCCAACTAGCGGGGGGCCCCGGGGAGCTGTTTTTT

clone size: few
V gene: TRBV3-1/TRBV3-2
J gene: TRBJ1-1
D gene: NA
CDR3 protein: CASSQEAAGAFF
CDR3 DNA: TGTGCCAGCAGCCAAGAAGCGGCGGGAGCTTTCTTT

clone size: NA
V gene: TRBV6-5
J gene: TRBJ2-2
D gene: NA
CDR3 protein: CASFGVHPNTGELFF
CDR3 DNA: TGTGCCAGCTTCGGGGTCCACCCGAACACCGGGGAGCTGTTTTTT

clone size: few
V gene: TRBV11-1
J gene: TRBJ1-2
D gene: NA
CDR3 protein: CASSLVDTSNYGYTF
CDR3 DNA: TGTGCCAGCAGCTTAGTGGACACTTCTAACTATGGCTACACCTTC

clone size: NA
V gene: TRBV27
J gene: TRBJ2-7
D gene: TRBD2
CDR3 protein: CASSLAPPAGGTYEQYF
CDR3 DNA: TGTGCCAGCAGTTTAGCCCCCCCAGCGGGGGGTACCTACGAGCAGTACTTC

clone size: NA
V gene: TRBV19
J gene: TRBJ2-2
D gene: TRBD2
CDR3 protein: CASSTGLASGELFF
CDR3 DNA: TGTGCCAGTAGCACGGGACTAGCGTCCGGGGAGCTGTTTTTT

clone size: once
V gene: TRBV12-3/TRBV12-4
J gene: TRBJ1-1
D gene: NA
CDR3 protein: CASSDFSREAFF
CDR3 DNA: TGTGCCAGCAGTGATTTTAGCAGAGAAGCTTTCTTT

clone size: NA
V gene: TRBV2
J gene: TRBJ2-1
D gene: TRBD2
CDR3 protein: CATTGLAGRGGQFF
CDR3 DNA: TGTGCCACTACGGGACTAGCGGGACGGGGTGGGCAGTTCTTC

clone size: NA
V gene: TRBV3-1/TRBV3-2
J gene: TRBJ1-2
D gene: NA
CDR3 protein: CASSQDIQGSGYTF
CDR3 DNA: TGTGCCAGCAGCCAAGATATACAGGGTAGCGGCTACACCTTC

clone size: NA
V gene: TRBV18
J gene: TRBJ2-1
D gene: NA
CDR3 protein: CASSPTRTAYNEQFF
CDR3 DNA: TGTGCCAGCTCCCCCACTCGGACAGCCTACAATGAGCAGTTCTTC

clone size: NA
V gene: TRBV12-3/TRBV12-4
J gene: TRBJ2-3
D gene: NA
CDR3 protein: CATSVSSTDTQYF
CDR3 DNA: TGTGCCACCTCTGTTTCTAGCACAGATACGCAGTATTTT

clone size: NA
V gene: TRBV19
J gene: TRBJ1-6
D gene: NA
CDR3 protein: CASSIWQNNSPLHF
CDR3 DNA: TGTGCCAGTAGTATTTGGCAGAATAATTCACCCCTCCACTTT

clone size: once
V gene: TRBV11-2
J gene: TRBJ1-2
D gene: NA
CDR3 protein: CASSFDSINYGYTF
CDR3 DNA: TGTGCCAGCAGCTTCGACAGTATTAACTATGGCTACACCTTC

clone size: NA
V gene: TRBV6-5
J gene: TRBJ2-7
D gene: TRBD2
CDR3 protein: CASSLAGGIYEQYF
CDR3 DNA: TGTGCCAGCAGCCTAGCGGGGGGAATATACGAGCAGTACTTC

clone size: NA
V gene: TRBV18
J gene: TRBJ1-1
D gene: NA
CDR3 protein: CASSPDILTEAFF
CDR3 DNA: TGTGCCAGCTCACCCGACATACTCACTGAAGCTTTCTTT

clone size: NA
V gene: TRBV4-1
J gene: TRBJ2-1
D gene: TRBD1
CDR3 protein: CASSRLGTGEWFF
CDR3 DNA: TGCGCCAGCAGCCGGCTGGGGACAGGGGAGTGGTTCTTC

clone size: NA
V gene: TRBV4-1
J gene: TRBJ1-1
D gene: NA
CDR3 protein: CASSQVGVNTEAFF
CDR3 DNA: TGCGCCAGCAGCCAAGTGGGCGTGAACACTGAAGCTTTCTTT

clone size: once
V gene: TRBV18
J gene: TRBJ1-1
D gene: NA
CDR3 protein: CASSPTNGISNTEAFF
CDR3 DNA: TGTGCCAGCTCACCTACGAACGGGATATCGAACACTGAAGCTTTCTTT

clone size: NA
V gene: TRBV6-5
J gene: TRBJ2-5
D gene: NA
CDR3 protein: CASSWRQPQETQYF
CDR3 DNA: TGTGCCAGCAGTTGGAGACAGCCCCAAGAGACCCAGTACTTC

clone size: NA
V gene: TRBV7-2
J gene: TRBJ1-1
D gene: NA
CDR3 protein: CASTRRGGDTEAFF
CDR3 DNA: TGTGCCAGCACGCGCCGGGGAGGTGACACTGAAGCTTTCTTT